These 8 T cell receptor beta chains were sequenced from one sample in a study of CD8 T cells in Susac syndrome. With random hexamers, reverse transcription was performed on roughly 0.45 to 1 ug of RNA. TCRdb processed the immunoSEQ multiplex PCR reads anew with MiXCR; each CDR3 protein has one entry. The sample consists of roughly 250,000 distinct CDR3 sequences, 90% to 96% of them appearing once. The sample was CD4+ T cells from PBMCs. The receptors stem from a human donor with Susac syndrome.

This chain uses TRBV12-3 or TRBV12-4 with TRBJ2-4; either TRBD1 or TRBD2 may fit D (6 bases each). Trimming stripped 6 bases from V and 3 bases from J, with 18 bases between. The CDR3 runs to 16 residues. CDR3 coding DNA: TGTGCCAGCAGCAGGCAGGGGCGGGGAGGCAAAAACATTCAGTACTTC. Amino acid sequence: CASSRQGRGGKNIQYF.

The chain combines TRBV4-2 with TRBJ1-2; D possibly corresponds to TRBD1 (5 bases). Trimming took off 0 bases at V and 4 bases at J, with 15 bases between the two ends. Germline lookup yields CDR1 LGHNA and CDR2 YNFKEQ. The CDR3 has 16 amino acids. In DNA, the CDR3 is TGTGCCAGCAGCCAAGATGGGGGGAGCGATTCCTATGGCTACACCTTC. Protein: CASSQDGGSDSYGYTF.

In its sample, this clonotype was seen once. The CDR3 region is CSVERRLLTEAFF. The CDR3 DNA follows: TGCAGCGTTGAACGGCGCTTACTCACTGAAGCTTTCTTT. The V and J genes are TRBV29-1 and TRBJ1-1; D not certain. Trimming took 2 bases from V and 4 from J, leaving 11 bases between them. Germline CDR1 reads SQVTM; CDR2 reads ANQGSEA. The CDR3 runs to 13 residues.

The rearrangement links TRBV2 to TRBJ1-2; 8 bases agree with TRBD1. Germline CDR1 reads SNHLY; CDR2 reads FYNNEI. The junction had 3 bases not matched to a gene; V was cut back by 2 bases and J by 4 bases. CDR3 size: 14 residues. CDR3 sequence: CASSEQGATYGYTF. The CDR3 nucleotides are TGTGCCAGCAGTGAACAGGGGGCGACCTATGGCTACACCTTC. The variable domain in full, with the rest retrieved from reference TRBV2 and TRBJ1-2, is EPEVTQTPSHQVTQMGQEVILRCVPISNHLYFYWYRQILGQKVEFLVSFYNNEISEKSEIFDDQFSVERPDGSNFTLKIRSTKLEDSAMYFCASSEQGATYGYTFGSGTRLTVV.

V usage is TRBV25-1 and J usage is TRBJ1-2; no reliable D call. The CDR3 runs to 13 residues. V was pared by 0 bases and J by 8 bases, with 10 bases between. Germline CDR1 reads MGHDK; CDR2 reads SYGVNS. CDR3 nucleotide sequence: TGTGCCAGCAGTGAATATGGAGGGCAGGGCTACACCTTC. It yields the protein CASSEYGGQGYTF.

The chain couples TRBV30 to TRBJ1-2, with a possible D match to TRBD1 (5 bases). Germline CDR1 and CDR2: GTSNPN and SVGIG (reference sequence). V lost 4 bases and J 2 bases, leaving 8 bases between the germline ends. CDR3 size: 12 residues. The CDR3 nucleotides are TGTGCCTGGACCAGGGAGAACTATGGCTACACCTTC. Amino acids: CAWTRENYGYTF.

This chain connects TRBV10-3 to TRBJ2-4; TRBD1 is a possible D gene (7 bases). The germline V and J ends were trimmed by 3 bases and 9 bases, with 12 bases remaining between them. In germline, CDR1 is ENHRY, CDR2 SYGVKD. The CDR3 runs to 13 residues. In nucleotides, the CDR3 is TGTGCCATCAGTGATGGAGGGGGCGGCATTCAGTACTTC. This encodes CAISDGGGGIQYF.

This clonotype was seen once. For the CDR3, the DNA is TGTGCCAGCCGGCCCCCACAGGGCGGTGGGGAGACCCAGTACTTC. Its protein is CASRPPQGGGETQYF. The V gene is TRBV28, the J gene TRBJ2-5, with D perhaps TRBD1 (6 bases). Looked up from germline, CDR1 is MDHEN and CDR2 is SYDVKM. Between the trimmed V and J ends, which lost 8 bases and 5 bases, there was a span of 21 bases. The CDR3 is 15 residues long.